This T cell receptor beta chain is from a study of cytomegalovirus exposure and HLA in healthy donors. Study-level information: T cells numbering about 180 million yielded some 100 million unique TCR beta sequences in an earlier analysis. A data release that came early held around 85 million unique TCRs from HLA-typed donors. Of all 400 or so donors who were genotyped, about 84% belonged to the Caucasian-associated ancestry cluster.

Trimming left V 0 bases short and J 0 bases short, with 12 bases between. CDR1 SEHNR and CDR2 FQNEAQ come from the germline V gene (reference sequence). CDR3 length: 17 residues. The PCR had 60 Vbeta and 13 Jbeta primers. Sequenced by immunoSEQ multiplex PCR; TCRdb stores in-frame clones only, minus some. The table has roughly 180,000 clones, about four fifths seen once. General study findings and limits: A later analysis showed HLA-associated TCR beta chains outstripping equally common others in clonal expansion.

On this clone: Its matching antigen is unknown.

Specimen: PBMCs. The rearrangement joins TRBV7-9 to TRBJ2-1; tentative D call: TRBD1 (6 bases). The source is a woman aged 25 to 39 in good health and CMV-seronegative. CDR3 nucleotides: TGTGCCAGCAGCTTAGCGGGGGCCACCGGCTCCTACAATGAGCAGTTCTTC. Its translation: CASSLAGATGSYNEQFF.